This TCR beta chain appears in the sequencing data of a study of CD8+CD57+ T cells in acquired aplastic anemia. Genomic DNA served as template for TCR beta VDJ and CDR3 profiling. Via MiXCR, TCRdb re-called the reads, giving one row per CDR3 protein. The sample holds hundreds of thousands of distinct CDR3 sequences, 56% seen once. Looked up from germline, CDR1 is SQVTM and CDR2 is ANQGSEA. The V gene lost 6 bases and the J gene lost 2 bases, with 6 bases spanning the gap. This CDR3 is 11 amino acids long. The study, taken as a whole, reports: Patients were compared with controls for CD8+ Simpson's diversity, and no significant difference emerged.

With respect to this clonotype: Its antigen remains unidentified.

This clonotype was obtained from a human donor with severe aplastic anemia or a healthy control (not recorded which). The J gene is TRBJ2-3, the V gene TRBV29-1; possible D gene TRBD1, 5 bases. Sequences were obtained from sorted CD4+, CD8+, or CD8+CD57+ T cells (not recorded which) from PBMCs. This CDR3 reads CSVQDTDTQYF. The CDR3 DNA follows: TGCAGCGTACAGGACACAGATACGCAGTATTTT.